The 9 T cell receptor beta chains in this list originate from one sample, sequenced in a study of blood T cells in healthy people across ages. For the second PCR, which ran for roughly 6 to 11 cycles, a sample-barcoded 5' primer and a J-beta primer mix were used. Each CDR3 protein gets one entry after TCRdb re-called the 5' RACE reads with MiXCR. The table shows hundreds of thousands of distinct CDR3 sequences, with around 30% occurring only once. Sequencing was done on a sample of blood. These receptors all stem from a woman aged 80 or over in good health.

This clonotype has just a few counts. The genes are TRBV25-1 and TRBJ1-5, with TRBD1 as a possible D gene (5 bases). The germline V gene encodes CDR1 MGHDK and CDR2 SYGVNS. The CDR3 is made up of 12 amino acids. The germline V and J ends were trimmed by 3 bases and 9 bases, with 9 bases remaining between them. In DNA, the CDR3 is TGTGCCAGCAGTGAGACAGTCGGGCCCCAGCATTTT. This gives the protein CASSETVGPQHF.

This clonotype was found many times. The V and J genes are TRBV10-3 and TRBJ2-7, with 11 bases aligning to TRBD1. V shed 5 bases, J shed 3 bases, and the junction held 6 bases outside the gene matches. The CDR3 length is 15 residues. Germline CDR1 is ENHRY and CDR2 is SYGVKD. The CDR3 reads CAISKGGTGGYEQYF. The CDR3 coding sequence is TGTGCCATCAGTAAAGGGGGGACAGGGGGCTACGAGCAGTACTTC.

This clonotype was detected many times. The chain carries TRBV12-3 or TRBV12-4 and TRBJ2-3; 11 bases are a match to TRBD1. This CDR3 has 15 amino acids. V shed 5 bases and J 1 base; nucleotides not matched to a gene: 2. This CDR3 reads CASSRTGGGTDTQYF. The DNA for the CDR3 is TGTGCCAGCAGTCGGACAGGGGGCGGCACAGATACGCAGTATTTT.

This clonotype was counted ten times or more. The chain recombines TRBV14 with TRBJ1-2; possibly TRBD1 for D (5 bases). The CDR3 has 12 amino acids. V lost 4 bases, J lost 10 bases, and 13 bases lay in between. Per the germline V gene, CDR1 is SGHDN and CDR2 is FVKESK. Here the CDR3 DNA reads TGTGCCAGCAGCCCGGGACGGGGTGACTACACCTTC. Translation gives CASSPGRGDYTF.

This clonotype was seen repeatedly, ten times or more. This rearrangement joins TRBV5-6 to TRBJ2-1; TRBD2 agrees at 13 bases. The V segment lost 4 bases and the J segment 3 bases; nucleotides outside the gene matches: 10. Germline V gives CDR1 SGHDT, CDR2 YYEEEE. This CDR3 is 18 amino acids long. The CDR3 nucleotides are TGTGCCAGCAGCGCCGATGGACTAGCGGGGGTATTCTACAATGAGCAGTTCTTC. It codes for CASSADGLAGVFYNEQFF.

This clonotype was observed a few times. The chain carries TRBV21-1 and TRBJ2-7; TRBD1, as called in the table, went unchecked against the DNA. TRBV21-1 is labeled a pseudogene. The CDR3 is made up of 17 amino acids. As DNA, the CDR3 is TGTGCCAGCAGCAGGGGGGGGCCGGGACATGGGAACTACGAGCAGTACTTC. Protein: CASSRGGPGHGNYEQYF.

This clonotype has only one observation. A much bigger clone sits one base away, suggesting this may be a read error. The chain carries TRBV5-4 and TRBJ2-7, with a weak D call TRBD1 (6 bases). This CDR3 is built from 15 residues. The V end lost 0 bases, the J end lost 1 base, and 11 bases lay between the germline ends. The germline CDR1 and CDR2 sequences are SGHNT and YYREEE (reference sequence). The DNA for the CDR3 is TGTGCCAGCAGCTTGGGTGAGGACAGATCCTACGAGCAGTACTTC. Its protein product is CASSLGEDRSYEQYF.

The V gene is TRBV4-1, the J gene TRBJ1-1; D gene unclear. Germline V gene data show CDR1 as MGHRA and CDR2 as YSYEKL. V was trimmed by 0 bases and J by 4 bases, leaving 12 bases between them. The CDR3 has 15 residues. CDR3 in DNA: TGCGCCAGCAGCCAAGATTGGTCACAGTTCACTGAAGCTTTCTTT. Its protein is CASSQDWSQFTEAFF.

CDR3 protein: CASSLETTEDTQYF. The CDR3 region has the DNA TGCGCCAGCAGCTTGGAGACGACAGAGGATACGCAGTATTTT. The gene calls are TRBV5-1 and TRBJ2-3; D perhaps matches TRBD1 (5 bases). The CDR3 contains 14 residues. Germline CDR1 reads SGHRS; CDR2 reads YFSETQ. The V and J ends lost 0 bases and 6 bases respectively, with 11 bases between them.